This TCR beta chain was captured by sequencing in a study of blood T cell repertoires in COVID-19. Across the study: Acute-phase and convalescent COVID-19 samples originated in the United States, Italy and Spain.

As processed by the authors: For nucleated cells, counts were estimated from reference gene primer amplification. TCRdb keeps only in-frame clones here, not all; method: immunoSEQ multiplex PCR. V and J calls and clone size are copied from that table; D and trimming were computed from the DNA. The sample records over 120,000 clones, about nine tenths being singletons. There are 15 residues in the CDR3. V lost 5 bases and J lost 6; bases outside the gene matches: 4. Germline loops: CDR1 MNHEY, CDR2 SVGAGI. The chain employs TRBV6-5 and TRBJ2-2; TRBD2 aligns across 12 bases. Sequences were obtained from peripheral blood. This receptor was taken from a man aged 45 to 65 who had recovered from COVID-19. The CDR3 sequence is CASSPSGGASGELFF. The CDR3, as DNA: TGTGCCAGCAGTCCTAGCGGGGGGGCCTCCGGGGAGCTGTTTTTT.